One and the same sample provided the 20 T cell receptor beta chains below, sequenced in a study of beta chain features in type 1 diabetes. These TCRs are of unknown antigen specificity. Findings and caveats of the study: Type 1 diabetes patients showed a moderate but significant shortening of TCRB CDR3s in all four CD4+ subsets.

As every portion of the isolated RNA was reverse transcribed, the sequencing read expressed TCRB transcripts. The assay was immunoSEQ multiplex PCR, and TCRdb's table has in-frame clones only and misses some. Of about 640,000 clones in the sample, under 15% were seen once. The sample consisted of naive CD4+ T cells from blood. These receptors were taken from a man aged 25 to 40 with type 1 diabetes.

V is TRBV5-1 and J is TRBJ1-1; perhaps TRBD1 as D (5 bases). There are 15 residues in the CDR3. Germline V CDR1 and CDR2: SGHRS, YFSETQ. Trimming pared 4 bases from V and 3 bases from J, leaving 16 bases between. The DNA for the CDR3 is TGCGCCAGCAGCCTGATGCAGGGCATCGACACTGAAGCTTTCTTT. Its translation is CASSLMQGIDTEAFF.

The J gene is TRBJ2-7, the V gene TRBV18; 7 bases map to TRBD1. Trimming removed 3 bases from V and 3 bases from J; junction bases left unmatched: 5. CDR1 is KGHSH and CDR2 is LQKENI in the germline V gene. This CDR3 contains 14 residues. CDR3 in amino acids: CASSPDRVVYEQYF. The CDR3, as DNA: TGTGCCAGCTCACCCGACAGGGTAGTCTACGAGCAGTACTTC.

The chain joins TRBV4-2 to TRBJ1-4, with 7 bases matching TRBD1. The CDR3 totals 13 residues. J gave up 2 bases and V 9 bases, and 3 bases lay outside the gene matches. Germline lookup yields CDR1 LGHNA and CDR2 YNFKEQ. CDR3 protein: CASTGQTNEKLFF. CDR3 sequence (DNA): TGTGCCAGTACGGGACAGACTAATGAAAAACTGTTTTTT.

The chain employs TRBV15 and TRBJ2-7; 8 nucleotides match TRBD1. V gave up 0 bases and J gave up 0 bases; unmatched junction bases: 4. The germline V gene encodes CDR1 LNHNV and CDR2 YYDKDF (reference sequence). The CDR3 spans 16 residues. As DNA, the CDR3 is TGTGCCACCAGCAGAGATAGGACAGGGAGCTCCTACGAGCAGTACTTC. Residues: CATSRDRTGSSYEQYF.

This chain uses TRBV7-3 with TRBJ2-1, with a possible D match to TRBD1 (6 bases). The germline V gene has CDR1 SGHTA and CDR2 FQGTGA. This CDR3 has 14 amino acids. V was trimmed by 5 bases and J by 5 bases, leaving 13 bases between them. The CDR3 DNA sequence: TGTGCCAGCAGCGCCTCGGACAGAAACAATGAGCAGTTCTTC. The encoded protein is CASSASDRNNEQFF.

This clone has only a few counts. The chain couples TRBV28 to TRBJ2-3; TRBD1 agrees at 10 bases. The V gene's germline CDR1 is MDHEN and CDR2 SYDVKM. J gave up 9 bases and V 6 bases, and 12 bases lay outside the gene matches. The CDR3 runs to 15 residues. CDR3 loop: CASSSPGQGTVTQYF. The CDR3 nucleotides read TGTGCCAGCAGCTCACCGGGACAGGGGACGGTCACGCAGTATTTT.

This clone was observed a handful of times. The rearrangement joins TRBV19 to TRBJ2-3, with unresolved D. The CDR3 is made up of 15 amino acids. The V end lost 6 bases, the J end lost 0 bases, and 13 bases lay between the germline ends. CDR1 is LNHDA and CDR2 is SQIVND in the germline V gene (reference sequence). The CDR3 DNA sequence: TGTGCCAGTAGGTATGGCGGTGCTAGCACAGATACGCAGTATTTT. This gives the protein CASRYGGASTDTQYF.

The chain combines TRBV6-6 with TRBJ2-1; no reliable D call. Germline CDR1 is MNHNY and CDR2 is SVGAGI (reference sequence). CDR3 length: 12 amino acids. The ends were cut back, 7 bases at V and 6 bases at J, with 10 bases in the middle. In DNA form, the CDR3 reads TGTGCCAGCAAGTCCCCTGCCAATGAGCAGTTCTTC. This translates into CASKSPANEQFF.

CDR3 nucleotide sequence: TGCGCCAGCAGCATTAGTTCCCGGGACAGCCGCTCCTACGAGCAGTACTTC. Protein: CASSISSRDSRSYEQYF. The rearrangement links TRBV5-1 to TRBJ2-7; TRBD1 matches 7 bases. J gave up 0 bases and V 4 bases, and 13 bases lay outside the gene matches. CDR3 length equals 17 residues. Per the germline V gene, CDR1 is SGHRS and CDR2 is YFSETQ.

This clone was seen a few times. The chain's CDR3 is CASSSGLTRETQYF. Here the CDR3 DNA reads TGCGCCAGCAGCTCTGGCCTAACTCGGGAGACCCAGTACTTC. V and J are TRBV5-1 and TRBJ2-5; unclear D gene. In germline, CDR1 is SGHRS, CDR2 YFSETQ. Trimming removed 3 bases from V and 5 bases from J, with 14 bases in between. This CDR3 spans 14 amino acids.

A remark on this clone: At one boundary the junction diverges from the germline segment, which might be a read error. The CDR3 loop reads CASSTAGGSDTQYF. The CDR3 DNA sequence: TGTGCTAGCAGCACCGCAGGGGGATCGGATACGCAGTATTTT. This chain joins TRBV7-7 and TRBJ2-3; TRBD1 matches at 7 bases. The CDR3 runs to 14 residues. Germline V gene data show CDR1 as SSHAT and CDR2 as FNYEAQ (reference sequence).

This clone was counted only a few times. The genes are TRBV6-6 and TRBJ2-7; D might be TRBD2 (5 bases). The V gene lost 7 bases and the J gene lost 7 bases, with 14 bases spanning the gap. The CDR3 loop spans 12 amino acids. Germline V CDR1 and CDR2: MNHNY, SVGAGI (reference sequence). CDR3 sequence reads: CASTVTGMEQYF. The CDR3 DNA reads TGTGCCAGCACCGTCACGGGGATGGAGCAGTACTTC.

This clone was observed a handful of times. The rearrangement uses TRBV4-1 and TRBJ1-1; tentatively, D is TRBD1 (5 bases). The germline V and J ends were trimmed by 1 base and 0 bases, with 18 bases remaining between them. CDR1 is MGHRA and CDR2 is YSYEKL in the germline V gene. The CDR3 has 18 residues. The CDR3 here is CASSQGRGVGPMNTEAFF. The DNA of the CDR3 is TGCGCCAGCAGCCAAGGAAGAGGGGTAGGACCAATGAACACTGAAGCTTTCTTT.

CDR3 region: CATSRDRQVPQPQHF. In nucleotides, the CDR3 is TGTGCCACCAGCAGAGATCGTCAGGTTCCTCAGCCCCAGCATTTT. The rearrangement uses TRBV15 and TRBJ1-5; D uncertain. The CDR3 has 15 residues. Germline loops: CDR1 LNHNV, CDR2 YYDKDF (reference sequence). Trimming pared 0 bases from V and 6 bases from J, leaving 12 bases between.

This clone appeared a few times. As DNA, the CDR3 is TGTGCCAGCAGTGATTGGGGGTATCAGCCCCAGCATTTT. It specifies CASSDWGYQPQHF. The V and J genes are TRBV2 and TRBJ1-5, with D perhaps TRBD1 (5 bases). Trimming took 3 bases from V and 5 from J, leaving 8 bases between them. Germline-derived CDR1 and CDR2 are SNHLY and FYNNEI. The CDR3 contains 13 residues. Looking up the rest from reference TRBV2 and TRBJ1-5 gives the full variable domain: EPEVTQTPSHQVTQMGQEVILRCVPISNHLYFYWYRQILGQKVEFLVSFYNNEISEKSEIFDDQFSVERPDGSNFTLKIRSTKLEDSAMYFCASSDWGYQPQHFGDGTRLSIL.

This clone has a handful of counts. This sequence joins TRBV28 and TRBJ2-5; D is undetermined. This CDR3 contains 14 residues. The V and J ends lost 7 bases and 0 bases respectively, with 12 bases between them. Germline-derived CDR1 and CDR2 are MDHEN and SYDVKM. The CDR3 DNA reads as TGTGCCAGCATGGGCTATAGGGACCAAGAGACCCAGTACTTC. Amino acids: CASMGYRDQETQYF.

The genes are TRBV4-1 and TRBJ2-7; D gene unclear. Germline V gene lookup returns CDR1 MGHRA and CDR2 YSYEKL. V was cut by 0 bases and J by 4 bases, with 10 bases left in between. The CDR3 is 14 amino acids. CDR3 sequence (DNA): TGCGCCAGCAGCCAAGATGGGTCCACTTACGAGCAGTACTTC. This sequence encodes CASSQDGSTYEQYF.

The V call is TRBV14, the J call TRBJ2-5; D possibly corresponds to TRBD1 (6 bases). V was cut by 4 bases and J by 5 bases, with 17 bases left in between. The CDR3 has 15 residues. Per the germline V gene, CDR1 is SGHDN and CDR2 is FVKESK. The DNA for the CDR3 is TGTGCCAGCAGCCTTGGACAGTCAAGGGGCGAGACCCAGTACTTC. This sequence encodes CASSLGQSRGETQYF.

The CDR3 DNA follows: TGTGCCAGCTCGGCTGGTCACGGCTACTATGGCTACACCTTC. Amino acids: CASSAGHGYYGYTF. The chain is built from TRBV18 and TRBJ1-2, with no clear D. This CDR3 is built from 14 residues. Trimming removed 6 bases at V and 3 bases at J, with 14 bases between. The germline gives CDR1 KGHSH, CDR2 LQKENI.

This chain connects TRBV7-2 to TRBJ2-3; 8 nucleotides align to TRBD1. Germline CDR1 is SGHTA and CDR2 is FQGNSA. The V segment lost 7 bases and the J segment 0 bases; nucleotides outside the gene matches: 6. This CDR3 is 15 amino acids long. CDR3 sequence reads: CASNRQGASTDTQYF. CDR3 nucleotides: TGTGCCAGCAACCGGCAGGGGGCTAGCACAGATACGCAGTATTTT.